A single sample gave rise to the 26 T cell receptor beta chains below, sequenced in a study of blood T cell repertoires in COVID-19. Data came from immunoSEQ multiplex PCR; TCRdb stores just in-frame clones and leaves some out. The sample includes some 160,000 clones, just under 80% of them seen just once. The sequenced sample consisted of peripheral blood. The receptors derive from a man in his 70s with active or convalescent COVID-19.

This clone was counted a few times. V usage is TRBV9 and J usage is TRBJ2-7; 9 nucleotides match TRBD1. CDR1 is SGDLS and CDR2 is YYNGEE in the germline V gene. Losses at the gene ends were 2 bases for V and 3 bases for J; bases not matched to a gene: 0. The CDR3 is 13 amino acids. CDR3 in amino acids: CASSVDRGYEQYF. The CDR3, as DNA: TGTGCCAGCAGCGTGGACAGGGGCTACGAGCAGTACTTC.

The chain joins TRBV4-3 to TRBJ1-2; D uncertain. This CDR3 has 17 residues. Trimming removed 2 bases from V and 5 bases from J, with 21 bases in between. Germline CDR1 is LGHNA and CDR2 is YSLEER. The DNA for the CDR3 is TGCGCCAGCAGCCAAATGGATCCGGGAGCGCGAACGTATGGCTACACCTTC. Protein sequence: CASSQMDPGARTYGYTF.

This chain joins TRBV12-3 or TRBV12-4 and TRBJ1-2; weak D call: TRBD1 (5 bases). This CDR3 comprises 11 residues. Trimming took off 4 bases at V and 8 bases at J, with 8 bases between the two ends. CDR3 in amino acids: CASSSGRGYTF. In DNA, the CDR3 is TGTGCCAGCAGTTCAGGGCGAGGCTACACCTTC.

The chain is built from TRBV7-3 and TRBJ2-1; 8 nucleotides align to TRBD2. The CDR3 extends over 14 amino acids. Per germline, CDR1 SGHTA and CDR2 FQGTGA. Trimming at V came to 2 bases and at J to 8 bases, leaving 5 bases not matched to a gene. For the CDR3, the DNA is TGTGCCAGCAGCTTACCTGGGACTAGTCATGAGCAGTTCTTC. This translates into CASSLPGTSHEQFF.

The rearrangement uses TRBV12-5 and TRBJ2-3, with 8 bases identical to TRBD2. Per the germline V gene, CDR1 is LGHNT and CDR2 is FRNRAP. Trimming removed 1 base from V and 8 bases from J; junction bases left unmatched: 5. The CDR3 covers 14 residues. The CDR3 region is CASGLGLSGGTQYF. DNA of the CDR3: TGTGCTAGTGGTTTGGGGCTCAGCGGGGGTACGCAGTATTTT. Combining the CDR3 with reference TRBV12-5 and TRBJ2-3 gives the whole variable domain DARVTQTPRHKVTEMGQEVTMRCQPILGHNTVFWYRQTMMQGLELLAYFRNRAPLDDSGMPKDRFSAEMPDATLATLKIQPSEPRDSAVYFCASGLGLSGGTQYFGPGTRLTVL.

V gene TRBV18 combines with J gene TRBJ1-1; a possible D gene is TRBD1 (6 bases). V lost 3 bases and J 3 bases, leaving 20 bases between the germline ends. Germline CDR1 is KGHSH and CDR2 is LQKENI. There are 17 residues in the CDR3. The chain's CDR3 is CASSPRELGGHDTEAFF. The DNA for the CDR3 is TGTGCCAGCTCACCCCGTGAATTGGGGGGGCACGACACTGAAGCTTTCTTT.

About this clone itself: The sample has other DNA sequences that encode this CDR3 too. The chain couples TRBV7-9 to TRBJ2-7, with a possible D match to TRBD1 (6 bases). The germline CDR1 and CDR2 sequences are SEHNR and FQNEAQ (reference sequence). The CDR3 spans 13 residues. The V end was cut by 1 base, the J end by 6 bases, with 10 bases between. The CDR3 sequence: CASSLEGESEQYF. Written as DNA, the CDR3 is TGTGCCAGCAGCTTAGAGGGGGAGAGCGAGCAGTACTTC.

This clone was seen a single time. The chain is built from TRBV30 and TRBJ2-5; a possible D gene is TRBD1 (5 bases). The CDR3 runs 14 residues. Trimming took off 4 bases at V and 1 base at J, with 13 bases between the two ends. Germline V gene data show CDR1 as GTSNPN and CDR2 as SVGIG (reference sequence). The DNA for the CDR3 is TGTGCCTGGACCCAACAGGTCCCCCAAGAGACCCAGTACTTC. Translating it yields CAWTQQVPQETQYF.

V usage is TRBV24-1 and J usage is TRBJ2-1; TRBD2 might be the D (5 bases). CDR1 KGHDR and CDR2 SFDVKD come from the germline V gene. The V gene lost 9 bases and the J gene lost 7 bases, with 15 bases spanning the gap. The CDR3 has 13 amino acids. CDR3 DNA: TGTGCCACCGGAGGCCGTGAGAGGAATGAGCAGTTCTTC. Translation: CATGGRERNEQFF.

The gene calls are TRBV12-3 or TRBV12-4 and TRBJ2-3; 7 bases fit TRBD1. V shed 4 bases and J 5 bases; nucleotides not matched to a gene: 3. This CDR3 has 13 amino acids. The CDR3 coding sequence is TGTGCCAGCAGTTCCAACAGGGGAGATACGCAGTATTTT. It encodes CASSSNRGDTQYF.

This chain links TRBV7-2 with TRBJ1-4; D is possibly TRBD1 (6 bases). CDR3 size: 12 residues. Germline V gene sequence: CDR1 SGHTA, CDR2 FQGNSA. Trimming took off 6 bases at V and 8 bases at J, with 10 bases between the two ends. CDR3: CASSYRGEKLFF. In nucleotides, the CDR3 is TGTGCCAGCAGTTATAGGGGGGAAAAACTGTTTTTT.

CDR3 sequence reads: CASSLEAGQQPQHF. CDR3 sequence (DNA): TGTGCCAGCAGCTTGGAGGCAGGGCAACAGCCCCAGCATTTT. This sequence joins TRBV5-5 and TRBJ1-5, with a weak D call TRBD1 (5 bases). The germline gives CDR1 SGHKS, CDR2 YYEKEE (reference sequence). With 0 bases removed from V and 7 bases from J, the gap between germline ends came to 11 bases. The CDR3 sequence is 14 residues long.

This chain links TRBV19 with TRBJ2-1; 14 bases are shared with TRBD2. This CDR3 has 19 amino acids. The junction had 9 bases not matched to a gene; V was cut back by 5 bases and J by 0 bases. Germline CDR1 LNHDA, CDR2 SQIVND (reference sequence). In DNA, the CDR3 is TGTGCCAGTAGTCCAGTCACCGGGACTAGCGGGAGCTCCTACAATGAGCAGTTCTTC. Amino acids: CASSPVTGTSGSSYNEQFF.

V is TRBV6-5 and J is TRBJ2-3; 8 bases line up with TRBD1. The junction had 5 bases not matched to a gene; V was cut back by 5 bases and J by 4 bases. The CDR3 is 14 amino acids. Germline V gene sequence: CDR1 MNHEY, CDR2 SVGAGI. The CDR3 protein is CASSPGTGPDTQYF. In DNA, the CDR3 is TGTGCCAGCAGTCCCGGGACAGGTCCAGATACGCAGTATTTT.

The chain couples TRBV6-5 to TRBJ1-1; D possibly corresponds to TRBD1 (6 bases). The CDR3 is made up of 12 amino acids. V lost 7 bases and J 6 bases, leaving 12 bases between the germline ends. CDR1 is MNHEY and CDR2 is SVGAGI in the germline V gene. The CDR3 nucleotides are TGTGCCAGCAAGAAACAGGGCCCTGAAGCTTTCTTT. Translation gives CASKKQGPEAFF.

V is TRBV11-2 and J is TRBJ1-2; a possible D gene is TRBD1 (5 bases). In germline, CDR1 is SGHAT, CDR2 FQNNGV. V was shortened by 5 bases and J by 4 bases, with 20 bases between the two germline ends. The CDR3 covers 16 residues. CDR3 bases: TGTGCCAGCAGCCCAACCCGGGGGGAGAGGCTCTATGGCTACACCTTC. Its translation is CASSPTRGERLYGYTF.

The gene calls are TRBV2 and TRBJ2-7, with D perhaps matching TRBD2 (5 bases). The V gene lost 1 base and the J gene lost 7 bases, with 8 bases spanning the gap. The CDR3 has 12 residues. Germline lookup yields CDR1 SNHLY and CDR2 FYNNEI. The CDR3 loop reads CASSEVREEQYF. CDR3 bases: TGTGCCAGCAGTGAAGTGAGGGAAGAGCAGTACTTC.

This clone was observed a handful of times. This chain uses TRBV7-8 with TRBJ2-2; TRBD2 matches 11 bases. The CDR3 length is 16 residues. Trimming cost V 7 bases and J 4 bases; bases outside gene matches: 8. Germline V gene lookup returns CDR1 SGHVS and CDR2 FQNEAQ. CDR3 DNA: TGTGCCAGCACCCATAGCGGGGGGGCCTCCACCGGGGAGCTGTTTTTT. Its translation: CASTHSGGASTGELFF.

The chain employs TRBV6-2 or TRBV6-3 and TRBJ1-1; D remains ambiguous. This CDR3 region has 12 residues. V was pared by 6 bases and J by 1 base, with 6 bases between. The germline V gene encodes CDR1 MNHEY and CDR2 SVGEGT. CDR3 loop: CASSRRNTEAFF. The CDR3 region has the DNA TGTGCCAGCAGCCGCAGGAACACTGAAGCTTTCTTT.

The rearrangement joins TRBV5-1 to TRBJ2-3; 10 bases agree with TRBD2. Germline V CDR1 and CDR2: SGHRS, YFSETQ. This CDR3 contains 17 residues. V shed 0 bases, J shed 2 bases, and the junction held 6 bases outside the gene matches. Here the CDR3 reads CASSLGTSGYNTDTQYF. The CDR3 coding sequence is TGCGCCAGCAGCTTGGGGACTAGCGGTTATAACACAGATACGCAGTATTTT.

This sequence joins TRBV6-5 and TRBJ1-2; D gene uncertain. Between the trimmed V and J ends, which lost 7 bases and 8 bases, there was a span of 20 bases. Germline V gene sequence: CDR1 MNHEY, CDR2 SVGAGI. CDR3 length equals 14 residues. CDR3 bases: TGTGCCAGCACCATACAACGAGGTTACTGGGGCTACACCTTC. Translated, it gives CASTIQRGYWGYTF.

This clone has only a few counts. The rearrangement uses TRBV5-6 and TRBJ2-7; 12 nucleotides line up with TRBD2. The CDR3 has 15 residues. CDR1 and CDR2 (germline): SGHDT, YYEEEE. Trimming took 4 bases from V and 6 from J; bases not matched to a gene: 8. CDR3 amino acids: CASSPWTSGVTEQYF. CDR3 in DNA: TGTGCCAGCAGCCCGTGGACTAGCGGGGTAACCGAGCAGTACTTC.

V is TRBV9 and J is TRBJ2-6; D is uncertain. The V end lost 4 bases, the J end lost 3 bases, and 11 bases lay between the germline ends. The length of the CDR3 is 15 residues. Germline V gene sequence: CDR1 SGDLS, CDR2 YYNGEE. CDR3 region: CASSSRGSGANVLTF. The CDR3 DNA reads TGTGCCAGCAGCTCCCGCGGAAGTGGGGCCAACGTCCTGACTTTC.

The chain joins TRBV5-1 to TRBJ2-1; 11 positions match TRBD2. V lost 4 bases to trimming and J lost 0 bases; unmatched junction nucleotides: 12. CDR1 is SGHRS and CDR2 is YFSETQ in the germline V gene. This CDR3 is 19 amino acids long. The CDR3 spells CASSPAGTSGLPSYNEQFF. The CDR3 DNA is TGCGCCAGCAGCCCCGCCGGGACTAGCGGACTTCCCTCCTACAATGAGCAGTTCTTC.

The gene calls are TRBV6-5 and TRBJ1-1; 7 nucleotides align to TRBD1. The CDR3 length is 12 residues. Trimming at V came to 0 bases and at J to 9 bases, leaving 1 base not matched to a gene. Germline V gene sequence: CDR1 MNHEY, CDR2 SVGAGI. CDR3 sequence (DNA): TGTGCCAGCAGTTACTCGACAGGGAAAGCTTTCTTT. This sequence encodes CASSYSTGKAFF.

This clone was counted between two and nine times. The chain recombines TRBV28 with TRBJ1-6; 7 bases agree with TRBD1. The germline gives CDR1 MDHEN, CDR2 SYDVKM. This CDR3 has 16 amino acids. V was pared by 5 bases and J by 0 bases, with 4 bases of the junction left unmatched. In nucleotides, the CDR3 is TGTGCCAGCAGTCTAGCAGGGGGCTCCTATAATTCACCCCTCCACTTT. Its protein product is CASSLAGGSYNSPLHF.